Sequencing of this TCR beta chain was carried out in a study of cytomegalovirus exposure and HLA in healthy donors. Findings and limits, study-wide: Later on, a genetic analysis was performed. It linked a missense variant in DCLRE1C with V- and J-gene trimming of TCR beta. The authors later found most CMV-associated TCR beta chains appeared HLA-restricted.

This CDR3 has 13 residues. V lost 4 bases to trimming and J lost 4 bases, with 14 bases between them. Germline V gene lookup returns CDR1 GTSNPN and CDR2 SVGIG (reference sequence). Note on this clone: Its antigen is unknown.

The PCR contained 60 Vbeta and 13 Jbeta primers. Using immunoSEQ multiplex PCR, the repertoire was profiled, and TCRdb retains in-frame clones only, with some absent. The data hold around 100,000 clones, with about 80% observed a single time. Material: PBMCs. The sequence derives from a woman between 18 and 29 years old in good health and CMV-seropositive. The chain carries TRBV30 and TRBJ2-7; D is ambiguous. Here the CDR3 DNA reads TGTGCCTGGAAAAAACCCCCCGGGTACGAGCAGTACTTC. Its translation is CAWKKPPGYEQYF.